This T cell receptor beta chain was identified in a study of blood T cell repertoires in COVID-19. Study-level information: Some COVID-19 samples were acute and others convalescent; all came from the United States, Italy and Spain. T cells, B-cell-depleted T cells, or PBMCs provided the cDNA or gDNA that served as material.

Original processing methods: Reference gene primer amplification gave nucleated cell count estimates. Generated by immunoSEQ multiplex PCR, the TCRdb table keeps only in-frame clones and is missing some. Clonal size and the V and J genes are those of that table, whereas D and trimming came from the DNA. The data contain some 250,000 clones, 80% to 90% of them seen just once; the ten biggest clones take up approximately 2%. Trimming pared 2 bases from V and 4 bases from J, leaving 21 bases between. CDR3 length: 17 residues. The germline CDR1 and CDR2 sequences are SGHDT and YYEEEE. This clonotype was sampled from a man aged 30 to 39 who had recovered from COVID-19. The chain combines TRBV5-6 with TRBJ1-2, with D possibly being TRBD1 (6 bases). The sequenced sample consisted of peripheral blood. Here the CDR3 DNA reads TGTGCCAGCAGCTTTTCCACGGACAGCCTTCACTTCTATGGCTACACCTTC. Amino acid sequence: CASSFSTDSLHFYGYTF. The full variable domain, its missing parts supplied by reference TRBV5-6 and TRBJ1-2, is DAGVTQSPTHLIKTRGQQVTLRCSPKSGHDTVSWYQQALGQGPQFIFQYYEEEERQRGNFPDRFSGHQFPNYSSELNVNALLLGDSALYLCASSFSTDSLHFYGYTFGSGTRLTVV.